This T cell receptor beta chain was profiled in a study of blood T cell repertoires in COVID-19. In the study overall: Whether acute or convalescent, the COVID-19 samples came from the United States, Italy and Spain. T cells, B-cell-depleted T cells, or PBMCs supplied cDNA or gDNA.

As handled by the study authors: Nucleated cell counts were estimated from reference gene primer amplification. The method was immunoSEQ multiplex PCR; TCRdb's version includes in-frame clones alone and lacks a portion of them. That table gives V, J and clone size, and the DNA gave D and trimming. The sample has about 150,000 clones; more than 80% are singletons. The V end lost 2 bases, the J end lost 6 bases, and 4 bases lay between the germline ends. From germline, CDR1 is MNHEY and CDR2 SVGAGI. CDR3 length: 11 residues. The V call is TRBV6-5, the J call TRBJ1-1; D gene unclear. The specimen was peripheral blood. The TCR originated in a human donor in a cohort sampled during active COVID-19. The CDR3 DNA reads TGTGCCAGCAGTTACCTCTCTGAAGCTTTCTTT. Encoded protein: CASSYLSEAFF.